The clone carrying this TCR beta chain was detected a few times. The antigen remains unidentified. The data stem from a study of response to subunit inactivated influenza vaccine. Findings and caveats of the study: Each seasonal influenza vaccination recruits few new T cells, the authors suggested.

TCRdb ran MiXCR on the RT-PCR reads and lists one entry per CDR3 protein. The repertoire has hundreds of thousands of distinct CDR3 sequences, roughly 23% of them found once; the top ten carry over 1.5%. CDR1 and CDR2 (germline): DFQATT, SNEGSKA (reference sequence). V gave up 6 bases and J gave up 12 bases, with 26 bases separating them. The CDR3 length is 15 residues. The clonotype comes from a middle-aged man who received an inactivated influenza vaccine. The V gene is TRBV20-1, the J gene TRBJ1-4, with D tentatively TRBD1 (6 bases). This specimen was CD4+ T cells sorted from PBMCs, taken roughly 5 days after vaccination. The CDR3 DNA is TGCAGTGCGAACCCCACAGGGAGCGGTAGAGGCGAACTGTTTTTT. Its translation: CSANPTGSGRGELFF.